The clone carrying this T cell receptor beta chain was seen a single time. What it recognizes is unknown. The time point: week 47, end of study. The investigators gave 300 ug of mutant IDH1 20-mer peptide in each vaccine dose, together with topical imiquimod. V was shortened by 7 bases and J by 0 bases, with 13 bases between the two germline ends. The CDR3 covers 14 residues. CDR1 LNHDA and CDR2 SQIVND come from the germline V gene (reference sequence). This specimen comes from a study of a mutant IDH1 vaccine in newly diagnosed glioma. The method was immunoSEQ multiplex PCR; TCRdb's version includes in-frame clones alone and lacks a portion of them. The data show some 32,000 clones, approximately 90% seen once.

V and J are TRBV19 and TRBJ2-7; a weak D match, TRBD2 (6 bases). This TCR came from a man aged 40-50 years with glioma. The sequences come from PBMCs, collected from a glioma patient whose treatment included an IDH1 peptide vaccine. DNA of the CDR3: TGTGCCAGTACTCGGGACGGGAGCTCCTACGAGCAGTACTTC. It specifies CASTRDGSSYEQYF.